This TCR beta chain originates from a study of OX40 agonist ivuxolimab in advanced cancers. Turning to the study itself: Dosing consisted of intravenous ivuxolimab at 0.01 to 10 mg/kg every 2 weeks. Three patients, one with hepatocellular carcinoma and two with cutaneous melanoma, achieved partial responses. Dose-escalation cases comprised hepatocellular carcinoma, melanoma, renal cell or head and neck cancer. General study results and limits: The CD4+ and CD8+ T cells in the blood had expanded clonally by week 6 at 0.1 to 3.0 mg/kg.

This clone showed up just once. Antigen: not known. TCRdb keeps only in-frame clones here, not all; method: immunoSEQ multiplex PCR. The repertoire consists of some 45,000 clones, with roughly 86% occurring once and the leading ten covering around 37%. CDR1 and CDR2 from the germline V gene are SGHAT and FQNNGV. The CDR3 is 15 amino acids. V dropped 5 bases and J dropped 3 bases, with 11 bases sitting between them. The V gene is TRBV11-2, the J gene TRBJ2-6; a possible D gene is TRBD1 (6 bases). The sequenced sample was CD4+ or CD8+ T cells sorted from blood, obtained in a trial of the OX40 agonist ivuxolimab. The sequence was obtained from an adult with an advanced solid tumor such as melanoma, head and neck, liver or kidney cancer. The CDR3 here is CASSKDRFGANVLTF. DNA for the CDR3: TGTGCCAGCAGCAAAGACAGGTTTGGGGCCAACGTCCTGACTTTC.